The clone carrying this T cell receptor beta chain was detected only a few times. The antigen is unknown. This record belongs to a study of PD-1 blockade in mismatch repair-deficient tumors. Method: immunoSEQ multiplex PCR; TCRdb's copy keeps in-frame clones and lacks some. The profile shows fewer than 100,000 clones, approximately 81% of them singletons. Mismatch repair deficiency was confirmed in all patients, by PCR or immunohistochemistry. Overall study results and limits: Tumor-resident clones, often absent from pretreatment blood, expanded after pembrolizumab and then contracted.

The germline V gene has CDR1 KGHSH and CDR2 LQKENI. Trimming removed 0 bases from V and 8 bases from J, with 13 bases in between. This CDR3 contains 14 residues. The sequenced sample was peripheral blood, obtained 12 weeks after starting pembrolizumab. The clonotype was recovered from an adult with mismatch repair-deficient cancer. The V gene is TRBV18, the J gene TRBJ1-2; D call uncertain. The CDR3 DNA follows: TGTGCCAGCTCACCACCCGCGAGACTGGGAGGCTACACCTTC. Its protein is CASSPPARLGGYTF.